Listed here are 24 T cell receptor beta chains from one sample, sequenced in a study of CD8 T cells in Susac syndrome. Reverse transcription of about 0.45 to 1 ug RNA was performed with random hexamers. Each CDR3 protein gets one entry after TCRdb re-called the immunoSEQ multiplex PCR reads with MiXCR. The table has 100,000 to 150,000 distinct CDR3 sequences, more than 90% seen once. The material sequenced was CD4+ T cells from PBMCs. These receptors all come from a human donor in good health.

The chain joins TRBV9 to TRBJ2-2, with D maybe TRBD2 (6 bases). Germline CDR1 SGDLS, CDR2 YYNGEE. This CDR3 spans 16 amino acids. V gave up 0 bases and J gave up 5 bases, with 14 bases separating them. CDR3 in amino acids: CASSVGGSGVTGELFF. The CDR3 DNA sequence: TGTGCCAGCAGCGTAGGAGGTAGCGGCGTAACCGGGGAGCTGTTTTTT.

The gene calls are TRBV18 and TRBJ1-2, with a tentative D call TRBD1 (5 bases). Germline lookup yields CDR1 KGHSH and CDR2 LQKENI. With 5 bases removed from V and 2 bases from J, the gap between germline ends came to 12 bases. CDR3 length equals 14 residues. The CDR3 coding sequence is TGTGCCAGCTCAACGGGGGGACTAAACTATGGCTACACCTTC. Protein: CASSTGGLNYGYTF.

The genes are TRBV7-9 and TRBJ2-7; D gene unclear. CDR1 is SEHNR, CDR2 FQNEAQ, per germline (reference sequence). The CDR3 totals 14 residues. The V gene lost 9 bases and the J gene lost 1 base, with 16 bases spanning the gap. The CDR3 DNA reads as TGTGCCAGTTCACCCCACGGATTGTCCTACGAGCAGTACTTC. This sequence encodes CASSPHGLSYEQYF. Complete variable domain (other parts from reference TRBV7-9 and TRBJ2-7): DTGVSQNPRHKITKRGQNVTFRCDPISEHNRLYWYRQTLGQGPEFLTYFQNEAQLEKSRLLSDRFSAERPKGSFSTLEIQRTEQGDSAMYLCASSPHGLSYEQYFGPGTRLTVT.

This clonotype was observed once. The chain carries TRBV11-2 and TRBJ1-4; weak D call: TRBD1 (6 bases). The CDR3 totals 14 residues. Between the trimmed V and J ends, which lost 8 bases and 0 bases, there was a span of 10 bases. Germline values: CDR1 SGHAT, CDR2 FQNNGV. The CDR3 reads CASVRGSTNEKLFF. Here the CDR3 DNA reads TGTGCCAGCGTTAGGGGGTCAACTAATGAAAAACTGTTTTTT.

This chain links TRBV29-1 with TRBJ1-3; possibly TRBD1 for D (6 bases). This CDR3 has 14 amino acids. Per germline, CDR1 SQVTM and CDR2 ANQGSEA. Trimming removed 7 bases from V and 7 bases from J, with 20 bases in between. The CDR3 DNA sequence: TGCAGCGCAGTTGCGTCGGGGGCGTATAACACCATATATTTT. The encoded protein is CSAVASGAYNTIYF. Full variable domain (remainder filled in from reference TRBV29-1 and TRBJ1-3): SAVISQKPSRDICQRGTSLTIQCQVDSQVTMMFWYRQQPGQSLTLIATANQGSEATYESGFVIDKFPISRPNLTFSTLTVSNMSPEDSSIYLCSAVASGAYNTIYFGEGSWLTVV.

J is TRBJ2-5 and V is TRBV24-1; 12 positions agree with TRBD1. Germline CDR1 reads KGHDR; CDR2 reads SFDVKD. With V trimmed by 4 bases and J by 5 bases, 7 bases remained unmatched. The CDR3 covers 16 residues. CDR3 sequence (DNA): TGTGCCACCAGTGACTCCGGGACAGGGGGCCGTGAGACCCAGTACTTC. This codes for CATSDSGTGGRETQYF.

This chain connects TRBV5-1 to TRBJ2-5, with D perhaps assigned TRBD1 or TRBD2 (6 bases each). Germline V lookup: CDR1 SGHRS, CDR2 YFSETQ. The CDR3 is made up of 14 amino acids. V lost 7 bases and J lost 2, with 15 bases in between. CDR3 nucleotides: TGCGCCAGCGCGGAGGGACACGAGCAAGAGACCCAGTACTTC. Translated, it gives CASAEGHEQETQYF.

The chain couples TRBV19 to TRBJ2-3, with a possible D match to TRBD2 (5 bases). The CDR3 spans 15 residues. Germline CDR1 LNHDA, CDR2 SQIVND (reference sequence). With 9 bases removed from V and 2 bases from J, the gap between germline ends came to 18 bases. The CDR3 loop is CASTRVGELTDTQYF. CDR3 coding DNA: TGTGCCAGCACTAGGGTTGGGGAACTCACAGATACGCAGTATTTT.

The chain uses TRBV2 and TRBJ2-3, with 8 nucleotides matching TRBD1. Losses at the gene ends were 6 bases for V and 4 bases for J; bases not matched to a gene: 9. From germline, CDR1 is SNHLY and CDR2 FYNNEI. The CDR3 loop spans 15 amino acids. The CDR3 loop reads CASSGDRRDSDTQYF. DNA of the CDR3: TGTGCCAGCAGCGGGGACAGGCGCGACTCAGATACGCAGTATTTT.

This clonotype was seen only once. The chain combines TRBV12-3 or TRBV12-4 with TRBJ1-5; D gene uncertain. The CDR3 sequence is 13 residues long. V was clipped by 1 base and J by 5 bases, with 6 bases between them. The CDR3 sequence is CASSLDSDQPQHF. For the CDR3, the DNA is TGTGCCAGCAGTTTAGACAGCGATCAGCCCCAGCATTTT.

The chain employs TRBV29-1 and TRBJ2-3; possible D gene TRBD2, 6 bases. Germline V gene data show CDR1 as SQVTM and CDR2 as ANQGSEA. This CDR3 spans 19 amino acids. Trimming removed 2 bases from V and 0 bases from J, with 24 bases in between. CDR3 nucleotide sequence: TGCAGCGTTGAAATACGTCGTGTGTTGGGGACTGCTAGCACAGATACGCAGTATTTT. Translating it yields CSVEIRRVLGTASTDTQYF.

The CDR3: CASSVASMSSYNEQFF. The CDR3 nucleotides are TGTGCCAGCAGCGTAGCCTCCATGAGCTCCTACAATGAGCAGTTCTTC. This chain joins TRBV9 and TRBJ2-1; D is undetermined. V was trimmed by 0 bases and J by 0 bases, leaving 10 bases between them. The V gene's germline CDR1 is SGDLS and CDR2 YYNGEE. This CDR3 is built from 16 residues. Full variable domain (outside the CDR3, taken from reference TRBV9 and TRBJ2-1): DSGVTQTPKHLITATGQRVTLRCSPRSGDLSVYWYQQSLDQGLQFLIQYYNGEERAKGNILERFSAQQFPDLHSELNLSSLELGDSALYFCASSVASMSSYNEQFFGPGTRLTVL.

This chain links TRBV29-1 with TRBJ2-7, with D uncertain. V was shortened by 4 bases and J by 2 bases, with 6 bases between the two germline ends. CDR1 and CDR2 (germline): SQVTM, ANQGSEA. This CDR3 is built from 11 residues. CDR3 sequence: CSVGTAYEQYF. CDR3 bases: TGCAGCGTTGGCACAGCCTACGAGCAGTACTTC.

The chain joins TRBV6-5 to TRBJ2-1; the match to TRBD2 covers 9 bases. CDR1 MNHEY and CDR2 SVGAGI come from the germline V gene. With V trimmed by 6 bases and J by 8 bases, 11 bases remained unmatched. The CDR3 totals 15 residues. This CDR3 is CASSLAGTSIHEQFF. CDR3 nucleotides: TGTGCCAGCAGCCTCGCCGGGACTAGCATCCATGAGCAGTTCTTC.

DNA of the CDR3: TGTGCCAGCAGTCTCCCCGTGAACTATGGCTACACCTTC. It is translated as CASSLPVNYGYTF. This rearrangement joins TRBV28 to TRBJ1-2; D gene unclear. Trimming left V 5 bases short and J 2 bases short, with 9 bases between. The length of the CDR3 is 13 residues. Germline CDR1 is MDHEN and CDR2 is SYDVKM.

The chain recombines TRBV4-3 with TRBJ2-3; TRBD2 is a possible D gene (7 bases). V was cut by 4 bases and J by 6 bases, with 14 bases left in between. This CDR3 contains 14 residues. Germline CDR1 LGHNA, CDR2 YSLEER. The CDR3 loop reads CASSPLGRGDTQYF. The CDR3 DNA reads TGCGCCAGCAGCCCGCTTGGGAGGGGGGATACGCAGTATTTT.

The genes are TRBV7-2 and TRBJ2-7; 8 bases are a match to TRBD1. The germline CDR1 and CDR2 sequences are SGHTA and FQGNSA. The CDR3 contains 15 residues. Germline trimming cut 5 bases from V and 0 bases from J; bases unmatched to any gene: 6. The CDR3 is CASSISGQGSYEQYF. CDR3 coding DNA: TGTGCCAGCAGCATAAGCGGACAGGGCTCCTACGAGCAGTACTTC.

This clonotype has just one count. The gene calls are TRBV7-2 and TRBJ1-2; D gene unclear. Trimming took off 1 base at V and 3 bases at J, with 3 bases between the two ends. The V gene's germline CDR1 is SGHTA and CDR2 FQGNSA. The CDR3 is made up of 12 amino acids. This chain's CDR3 is CASSLGDYGYTF. CDR3 in DNA: TGTGCCAGCAGCTTAGGCGACTATGGCTACACCTTC.

The V call is TRBV2, the J call TRBJ2-5, with 8 bases identical to TRBD1. Germline-derived CDR1 and CDR2 are SNHLY and FYNNEI. The CDR3 has 14 residues. The J segment lost 7 bases and the V segment lost 4 bases, leaving 8 bases of the junction unmatched. The CDR3 reads CASSGGQVLGTQYF. CDR3 bases: TGTGCCAGCAGTGGGGGACAGGTTTTGGGGACCCAGTACTTC.

This clonotype was seen only once. This chain links TRBV5-1 with TRBJ1-4, with 9 bases that match TRBD1. CDR1 and CDR2 from the germline V gene are SGHRS and YFSETQ. The CDR3 contains 15 residues. Trimming at V came to 4 bases and at J to 3 bases, leaving 4 bases not matched to a gene. For the CDR3, the DNA is TGCGCCAGCAGCCCCGGACAGGGGCCTAATGAAAAACTGTTTTTT. It codes for CASSPGQGPNEKLFF.

On this clonotype itself: One end of the junction fails to match germline, which may point to a read error. V gene TRBV2 combines with J gene TRBJ1-1, with 7 bases lining up with TRBD1. This CDR3 comprises 13 residues. Germline V gene sequence: CDR1 SNHLY, CDR2 FYNNEI. Here the CDR3 DNA reads TGTGCCAGCAGAGAAGGACAGGTGAGTGCAGCTTTCTTT. It codes for CASREGQVSAAFF.

This sequence joins TRBV18 and TRBJ1-5; D not resolved. With 1 base removed from V and 4 bases from J, the gap between germline ends came to 5 bases. The CDR3 runs 13 residues. CDR1 and CDR2 (germline): KGHSH, LQKENI. The CDR3 region is CASSPHENQPQHF. The CDR3 nucleotides read TGTGCCAGCTCACCACACGAAAATCAGCCCCAGCATTTT.

The chain links TRBV6-2 or TRBV6-3 to TRBJ2-1, with 13 bases aligning to TRBD2. In germline, CDR1 is MNHEY, CDR2 SVGEGT. Losses at the gene ends were 8 bases for V and 0 bases for J; bases not matched to a gene: 7. The CDR3 covers 17 residues. This chain's CDR3 is CASRGLAGLSSYNEQFF. The DNA for the CDR3 is TGTGCCAGCCGGGGACTAGCGGGATTGAGCTCCTACAATGAGCAGTTCTTC.

V and J are TRBV20-1 and TRBJ2-4; D is perhaps TRBD1 (6 bases). The V gene's germline CDR1 is DFQATT and CDR2 SNEGSKA (reference sequence). The V end was cut by 6 bases, the J end by 5 bases, with 14 bases between. The CDR3 contains 13 residues. The CDR3 coding sequence is TGCAGTGCAGGTGGACAGTTCGAAAACATTCAGTACTTC. Protein sequence: CSAGGQFENIQYF.